The 2 T cell receptor beta chains below come from one sample, sequenced in a study of beta chain features in type 1 diabetes. The entirety of the isolated RNA underwent reverse transcription, so expressed TCRB transcripts were sequenced. Libraries were prepared by immunoSEQ multiplex PCR; TCRdb keeps only in-frame clonotypes and omits some of them. Of roughly 730,000 clones listed, roughly 12% are singletons. Study-wide results and caveats: For Type 1 diabetes patients, all four CD4+ subsets carried TCRB CDR3s that were moderately but significantly shorter.

The antigens of these receptors remain unknown. The sequencing sample was made of naive CD4+ T cells from blood. These receptor sequences come from a man aged 18 to 30 with type 1 diabetes.

This clone was seen a handful of times. The V gene is TRBV6-6, the J gene TRBJ1-1; D is unresolved. The CDR3 has 10 residues. The germline V gene encodes CDR1 MNHNY and CDR2 SVGAGI (reference sequence). V lost 5 bases and J 9 bases, leaving 7 bases between the germline ends. CDR3 in DNA: TGTGCCAGCAGTGCCCTAAAAGCTTTCTTT. Translation: CASSALKAFF.

The chain is built from TRBV5-1 and TRBJ1-1, with D perhaps matching TRBD1 (5 bases). Trimming removed 4 bases from V and 1 base from J, with 14 bases in between. The CDR3 contains 15 residues. Germline V gives CDR1 SGHRS, CDR2 YFSETQ. The CDR3 nucleotides are TGCGCCAGCAGCCTGGGGCCAGCTCCGAACACTGAAGCTTTCTTT. Its translation is CASSLGPAPNTEAFF.